The 17 T cell receptor beta chains presented below share a single source sample, sequenced in a study of shared clonotypes between healthy human individuals (dated by TCRdb to the early 2020s). CD8 naive samples were obtained by positive selection for CCR7 among CD45RO-negative cells, yielding a CD45RA+CCR7+ population from which TemRA cells were excluded. The receptor library was made with the immunoSEQ multiplex PCR assay. The table was pulled from immuneACCESS by TCRdb, which kept in-frame rearrangements only. Such tables lose some clones; where checked, under half of the loss comes from unresolved V genes, and the rest has no known cause. Within this sample are about 2.1 million clones, with around 93% of them counted one time only. The top ten clones comprise about 1.7% of the sample. Sample: naive CD8+ T cells from PBMCs. The sample's cell subset or site label is to be understood as: CD45RA+CCR7+. The receptors were sampled from a man younger than 35 in good health. Some clones in this sample may be carry-over from other donors' samples.

The chain combines TRBV28 with TRBJ2-3, with 12 nucleotides matching TRBD2. The CDR3 extends over 18 amino acids. Trimming cost V 3 bases and J 0 bases; bases outside gene matches: 7. Germline V gene data show CDR1 as MDHEN and CDR2 as SYDVKM. Here the CDR3 DNA reads TGTGCCAGCAGTTTGGTGGCTAGCGGGAGGGTTAGCACAGATACGCAGTATTTT. It is translated as CASSLVASGRVSTDTQYF.

This chain connects TRBV5-6 to TRBJ2-7; TRBD2 might be the D (7 bases). Germline CDR1 and CDR2: SGHDT and YYEEEE. The V end lost 0 bases, the J end lost 4 bases, and 14 bases lay between the germline ends. This CDR3 is built from 15 residues. CDR3 nucleotide sequence: TGTGCCAGCAGCTTGGCGGGGGGCGGATGGTACGAGCAGTACTTC. Its translation: CASSLAGGGWYEQYF.

This chain joins TRBV9 and TRBJ1-6; tentatively, D is TRBD1 (5 bases). This CDR3 comprises 15 residues. CDR1 SGDLS and CDR2 YYNGEE come from the germline V gene. Trimming removed 4 bases from V and 7 bases from J, with 15 bases in between. The CDR3 region is CASSPMGRSNSPLHF. The DNA for the CDR3 is TGTGCCAGCAGCCCAATGGGACGGTCGAATTCACCCCTCCACTTT. Supplemented by reference TRBV9 and TRBJ1-6, the full variable domain reads DSGVTQTPKHLITATGQRVTLRCSPRSGDLSVYWYQQSLDQGLQFLIQYYNGEERAKGNILERFSAQQFPDLHSELNLSSLELGDSALYFCASSPMGRSNSPLHFGNGTRLTVT.

The genes are TRBV6-1 and TRBJ2-7; D ambiguous. The CDR3 is 14 residues long. Germline values: CDR1 MNHNS, CDR2 SASEGT. Trimming removed 3 bases at V and 2 bases at J, with 11 bases between. CDR3 nucleotides: TGTGCCAGCAGTGACCAGGACGGGCCCTACGAGCAGTACTTC. Its translation: CASSDQDGPYEQYF.

This clone showed up just a few times. This chain uses TRBV2 with TRBJ1-1; D is perhaps TRBD1 (5 bases). Germline CDR1 is SNHLY and CDR2 is FYNNEI. The CDR3 runs 11 residues. Trimming pared 10 bases from V and 2 bases from J, leaving 8 bases between. The CDR3: CATQGNTEAFF. The CDR3 DNA follows: TGTGCCACCCAGGGAAACACTGAAGCTTTCTTT.

Concerning this clone itself: Additional DNA sequences in this sample encode the identical CDR3. The chain recombines TRBV4-1 with TRBJ1-2; possibly TRBD1 for D (5 bases). The CDR3 extends over 15 amino acids. V lost 1 base and J lost 2, with 11 bases in between. CDR1 and CDR2 from the germline V gene are MGHRA and YSYEKL. The CDR3: CASSQAQGSNYGYTF. The CDR3 DNA is TGCGCCAGCAGCCAAGCTCAGGGCAGCAACTATGGCTACACCTTC.

This clone was seen a single time. The likely explanation is a read error, given a far larger clone one base away. The chain recombines TRBV27 with TRBJ2-1; 11 bases map to TRBD2. Per germline, CDR1 MNHEY and CDR2 SMNVEV (reference sequence). The CDR3 extends over 14 amino acids. The junction had 3 bases not matched to a gene; V was cut back by 8 bases and J by 3 bases. DNA for the CDR3: TGTGCCAGCGGAACTAGCGGGAGCTACAATGAGCAGTTCTTC. The encoded protein is CASGTSGSYNEQFF.

The chain carries TRBV7-9 and TRBJ1-3; the D is unclear. V gave up 5 bases and J gave up 5 bases, with 16 bases separating them. From germline, CDR1 is SEHNR and CDR2 FQNEAQ (reference sequence). The CDR3 length is 15 residues. CDR3 region: CASSPSADKRNTIYF. The CDR3 DNA sequence: TGTGCCAGCAGCCCATCTGCAGACAAGAGAAACACCATATATTTT.

The rearrangement joins TRBV7-9 to TRBJ2-2; either TRBD1 or TRBD2 may fit D (5 bases each). CDR1 and CDR2 (germline): SEHNR, FQNEAQ (reference sequence). The CDR3 spans 16 residues. V lost 2 bases to trimming and J lost 6 bases, with 16 bases between them. CDR3 sequence: CASSLYRGFAAGELFF. The DNA for the CDR3 is TGTGCCAGCAGCTTATACCGGGGCTTTGCCGCCGGGGAGCTGTTTTTT.

The chain employs TRBV11-2 and TRBJ2-3, with D perhaps given as TRBD1 or TRBD2 (6 bases each). Germline V lookup: CDR1 SGHAT, CDR2 FQNNGV. V was cut by 3 bases and J by 5 bases, with 24 bases left in between. This CDR3 comprises 18 residues. The CDR3 loop reads CASSFTGQQDYLRDTQYF. The CDR3 nucleotides read TGTGCCAGCAGCTTTACAGGACAGCAGGACTACCTCCGAGATACGCAGTATTTT.

The chain carries TRBV7-2 and TRBJ2-1, with unresolved D. Trimming pared 3 bases from V and 5 bases from J, leaving 8 bases between. Germline-derived CDR1 and CDR2 are SGHTA and FQGNSA. CDR3 length equals 13 residues. CDR3 amino acids: CASSFLYHNEQFF. The CDR3 coding sequence is TGTGCCAGCAGCTTTCTCTACCACAATGAGCAGTTCTTC.

The chain uses TRBV28 and TRBJ2-2; perhaps TRBD1 as D (6 bases). Per the germline V gene, CDR1 is MDHEN and CDR2 is SYDVKM. The CDR3 totals 16 residues. Trimming cost V 3 bases and J 1 base, with 12 bases left between them. CDR3: CASSFSDRLNTGELFF. The CDR3 region has the DNA TGTGCCAGCAGTTTCTCGGACAGATTGAACACCGGGGAGCTGTTTTTT.

The chain uses TRBV6-1 and TRBJ2-5; 9 bases fit TRBD1. J gave up 7 bases and V 5 bases, and 5 bases lay outside the gene matches. The germline CDR1 and CDR2 sequences are MNHNS and SASEGT. The CDR3 loop spans 13 amino acids. In DNA form, the CDR3 reads TGTGCCAGCAGTCCTAGGGGACAGGGGACCCAGTACTTC. This translates into CASSPRGQGTQYF.

CDR3 nucleotide sequence: TGTGCCAGCAGCTTAGATGAGGAGGGACGGAACACTGAAGCTTTCTTT. Protein sequence: CASSLDEEGRNTEAFF. V gene TRBV7-2 combines with J gene TRBJ1-1; TRBD1 might be the D (5 bases). The germline V gene encodes CDR1 SGHTA and CDR2 FQGNSA. The CDR3 runs 16 residues. V lost 1 base, J lost 1 base, and 13 bases lay in between.

This clone has only one observation. V usage is TRBV2 and J usage is TRBJ2-3, with TRBD2 matching over 9 bases. J gave up 1 base and V 2 bases, and 10 bases lay outside the gene matches. From germline, CDR1 is SNHLY and CDR2 FYNNEI. This CDR3 has 18 amino acids. CDR3 coding DNA: TGTGCCAGCAGTGAACGGCGGGAGGGCCATTGGGGCACAGATACGCAGTATTTT. Protein product: CASSERREGHWGTDTQYF. Combining the CDR3 with reference TRBV2 and TRBJ2-3 gives the whole variable domain EPEVTQTPSHQVTQMGQEVILRCVPISNHLYFYWYRQILGQKVEFLVSFYNNEISEKSEIFDDQFSVERPDGSNFTLKIRSTKLEDSAMYFCASSERREGHWGTDTQYFGPGTRLTVL.

The chain is built from TRBV29-1 and TRBJ2-1; D is tentatively TRBD1 or TRBD2 (5 bases each). CDR3 size: 14 residues. Per germline, CDR1 SQVTM and CDR2 ANQGSEA. In DNA, the CDR3 is TGCACCGTGGGACCCCTTGCGATATACAATGAGCAGTTCTTC. It is translated as CTVGPLAIYNEQFF.

This chain's CDR3 is CASSFTGTSGYEQYF. The CDR3, as DNA: TGTGCCAGCAGCTTCACCGGGACTAGCGGCTACGAGCAGTACTTC. V is TRBV5-5 and J is TRBJ2-7; TRBD2 agrees at 11 bases. Unmatched junction bases numbered 4, after V lost 2 bases and J lost 3 bases. The germline V gene encodes CDR1 SGHKS and CDR2 YYEKEE (reference sequence). The CDR3 totals 15 residues.